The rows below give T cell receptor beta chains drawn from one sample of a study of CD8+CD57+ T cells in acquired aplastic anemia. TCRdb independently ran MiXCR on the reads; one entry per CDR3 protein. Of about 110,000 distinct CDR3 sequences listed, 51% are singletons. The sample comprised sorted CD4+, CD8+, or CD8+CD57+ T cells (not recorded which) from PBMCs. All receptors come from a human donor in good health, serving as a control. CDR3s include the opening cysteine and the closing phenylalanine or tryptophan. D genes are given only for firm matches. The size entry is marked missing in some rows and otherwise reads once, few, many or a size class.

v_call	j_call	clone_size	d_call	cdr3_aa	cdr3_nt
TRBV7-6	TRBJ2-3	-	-	CASSLDRSTDTQYF	TGTGCCAGCAGCTTAGACAGGTCCACAGATACGCAGTATTTT
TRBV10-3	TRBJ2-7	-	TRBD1	CAISETYPGQGRHEQYF	TGTGCCATCAGTGAGACGTATCCGGGACAGGGGCGCCACGAGCAGTACTTC
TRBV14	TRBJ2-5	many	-	CASSQEYETQYF	TGTGCCAGCAGCCAAGAATACGAGACCCAGTACTTC
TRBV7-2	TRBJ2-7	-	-	CASSLWNEQYF	TGTGCCAGCAGCCTGTGGAATGAGCAGTACTTC
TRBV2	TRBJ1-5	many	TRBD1	CASSPPNDRGHQPQHF	TGTGCCAGCAGCCCACCCAATGACAGGGGGCATCAGCCCCAGCATTTT
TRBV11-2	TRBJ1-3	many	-	CASSPGCRFGRTGNTIYF	TGTGCCAGCAGTCCAGGGTGTCGGTTTGGGAGAACTGGAAACACCATATATTTT
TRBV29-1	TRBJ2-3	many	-	CSLDPTALGTDTQYF	TGCAGCCTCGACCCGACGGCTCTGGGCACAGATACGCAGTATTTT
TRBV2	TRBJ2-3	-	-	CASSDQEPMDTQYF	TGTGCCAGCAGTGATCAAGAGCCGATGGATACGCAGTATTTT
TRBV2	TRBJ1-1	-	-	CASTRGNTEAFF	TGTGCCAGCACAAGAGGGAACACTGAAGCTTTCTTT
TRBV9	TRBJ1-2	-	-	CASSAQGDDGYTF	TGTGCCAGCAGCGCGCAGGGAGACGATGGCTACACCTTC
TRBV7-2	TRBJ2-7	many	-	CASSLQGSNEQYF	TGTGCCAGCAGCCTACAGGGTTCAAACGAGCAGTACTTC
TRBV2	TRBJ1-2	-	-	CASTGLRYGYTF	TGTGCCAGTACTGGGCTCCGCTATGGCTACACCTTC
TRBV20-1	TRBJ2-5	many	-	CSANGLFQETQYF	TGCAGTGCTAACGGACTATTCCAAGAGACCCAGTACTTC
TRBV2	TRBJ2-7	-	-	CASRERETYEQYF	TGTGCCAGCAGAGAAAGGGAAACCTACGAGCAGTACTTC
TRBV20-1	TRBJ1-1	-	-	CSASVGAGTEAFF	TGCAGTGCTAGTGTGGGGGCGGGCACTGAAGCTTTCTTT
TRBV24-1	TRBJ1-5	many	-	CATSDGPIGNYQPQHF	TGTGCCACCAGTGATGGGCCCATCGGGAACTATCAGCCCCAGCATTTT
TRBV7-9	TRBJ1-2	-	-	CASSLGGNHGYTF	TGTGCCAGCAGCTTAGGAGGGAACCATGGCTACACCTTC
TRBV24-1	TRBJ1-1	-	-	CATSDGGAEAFF	TGTGCCACCAGTGATGGGGGAGCTGAAGCTTTCTTT
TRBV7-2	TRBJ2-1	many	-	CASSPDSYNEQFF	TGTGCCAGCAGCCCCGACTCCTACAATGAGCAGTTCTTC
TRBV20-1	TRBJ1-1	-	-	CSAKDAGASEAFF	TGCAGTGCTAAGGATGCGGGGGCCTCTGAAGCTTTCTTT
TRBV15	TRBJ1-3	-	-	CATGQGRNSGNTIYF	TGTGCCACCGGACAAGGCAGGAACTCTGGAAACACCATATATTTT
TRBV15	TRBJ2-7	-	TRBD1	CATSTGTGGSYEQYF	TGTGCCACCAGCACCGGGACAGGAGGGTCCTACGAGCAGTACTTC
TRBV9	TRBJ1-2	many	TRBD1	CASSSAGRGGGYTF	TGTGCCAGCAGCTCGGCAGGGCGAGGGGGCGGCTACACCTTC
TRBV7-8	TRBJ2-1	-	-	CASSLTYNEQFF	TGTGCCAGCAGCTTAACGTACAATGAGCAGTTCTTC
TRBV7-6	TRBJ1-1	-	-	CASSQKLDTEAFF	TGTGCCAGCAGCCAGAAGTTGGACACTGAAGCTTTCTTT
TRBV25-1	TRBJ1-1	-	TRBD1	CASTLQGTGPEAFF	TGTGCCAGCACCCTACAAGGGACAGGGCCTGAAGCTTTCTTT
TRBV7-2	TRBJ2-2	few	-	CASSLEQTGELFF	TGTGCCAGCAGCTTAGAACAGACCGGGGAGCTGTTTTTT
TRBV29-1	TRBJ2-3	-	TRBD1	CSVALRQGADTQYF	TGCAGCGTTGCTCTGCGGCAGGGGGCGGATACGCAGTATTTT
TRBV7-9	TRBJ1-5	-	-	CASSLVGANQPQHF	TGTGCCAGCAGCTTAGTAGGTGCCAATCAGCCCCAGCATTTT
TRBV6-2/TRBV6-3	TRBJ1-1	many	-	CASSAELSTEAFF	TGTGCCAGCAGTGCTGAGTTGAGCACTGAAGCTTTCTTT
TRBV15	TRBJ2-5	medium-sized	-	CATSSEGNLQETQYF	TGTGCCACCAGCAGTGAAGGTAACCTCCAAGAGACCCAGTACTTC
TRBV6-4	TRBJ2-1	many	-	CASSGEGGAANEQFF	TGTGCCAGCAGTGGCGAGGGGGGAGCTGCCAATGAGCAGTTCTTC
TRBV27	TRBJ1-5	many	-	CASSDSFNQPQHF	TGTGCCAGCTCGGACAGTTTCAATCAGCCCCAGCATTTT
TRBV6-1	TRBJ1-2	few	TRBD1	CATQPGTGVYGYTF	TGTGCCACACAACCCGGGACAGGGGTCTATGGCTACACCTTC
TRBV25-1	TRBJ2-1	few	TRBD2	CASSQRGLAGGPPSNYNEQFF	TGTGCCAGCAGCCAAAGGGGACTAGCGGGGGGGCCCCCTTCCAACTACAATGAGCAGTTCTTC
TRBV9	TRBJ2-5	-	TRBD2	CASSPGWLAGAETQYF	TGTGCCAGCAGCCCGGGGTGGCTAGCGGGGGCAGAGACCCAGTACTTC
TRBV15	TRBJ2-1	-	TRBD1	CATSREGAGQGIRNEQFF	TGTGCCACCAGCAGAGAGGGCGCGGGACAGGGAATAAGGAATGAGCAGTTCTTC
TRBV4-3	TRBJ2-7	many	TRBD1	CASSPWTGAYEQYF	TGCGCCAGCAGCCCCTGGACAGGGGCCTACGAGCAGTACTTC
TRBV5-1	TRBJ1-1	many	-	CASSFYPAQRNTEAFF	TGCGCCAGCAGCTTCTATCCGGCCCAAAGGAACACTGAAGCTTTCTTT
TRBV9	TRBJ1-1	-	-	CASSVAPSSEAFF	TGTGCCAGCAGCGTAGCCCCCTCTTCCGAAGCTTTCTTT
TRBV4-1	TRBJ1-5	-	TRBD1	CASSQGTGVYEHF	TGCGCCAGCAGCCAAGGGACAGGTGTCTACGAGCATTTT
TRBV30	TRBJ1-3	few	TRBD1	CAWSVVGQVSGNTIYF	TGTGCCTGGAGTGTCGTGGGACAGGTGTCTGGAAACACCATATATTTT
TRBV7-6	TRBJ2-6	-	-	CASRGGLSGANVLTF	TGTGCCAGCAGGGGTGGCCTCTCTGGGGCCAACGTCCTGACTTTC
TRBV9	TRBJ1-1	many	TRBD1	CASSSRQGQDTEAFF	TGTGCCAGCAGCAGTCGACAGGGGCAGGACACTGAAGCTTTCTTT
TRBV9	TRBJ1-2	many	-	CASSVLGTDTLGYTF	TGTGCCAGCAGCGTATTGGGGACGGACACGCTTGGCTACACCTTC
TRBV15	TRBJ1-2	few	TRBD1	CATSTYLGTGQGYTF	TGTGCCACCAGCACGTATTTGGGGACAGGGCAGGGCTACACCTTC
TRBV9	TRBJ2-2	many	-	CASSALQVTGELFF	TGTGCCAGCAGCGCCCTACAGGTCACCGGGGAGCTGTTTTTT
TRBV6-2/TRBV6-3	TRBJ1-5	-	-	CASSAQGPRQPQHF	TGTGCCAGCAGTGCACAGGGCCCCAGGCAGCCCCAGCATTTT
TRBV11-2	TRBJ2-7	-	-	CASSFEGGWFIYTSYEQYF	TGTGCCAGCAGCTTCGAGGGGGGGTGGTTTATCTACACTTCCTACGAGCAGTACTTC
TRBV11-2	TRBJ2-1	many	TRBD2	CASRHATSGKEQFF	TGTGCCAGCAGACATGCCACTAGCGGGAAGGAGCAGTTCTTC
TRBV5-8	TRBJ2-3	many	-	CASSLSGGPTDTQYF	TGTGCCAGCAGCTTGTCGGGGGGCCCCACAGATACGCAGTATTTT
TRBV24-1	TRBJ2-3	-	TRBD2	CATSDRTSGRNTDTQYF	TGTGCCACCAGTGACCGGACTAGCGGGAGGAACACAGATACGCAGTATTTT
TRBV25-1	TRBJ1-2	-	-	CASSEEGVYGYTF	TGTGCCAGCAGTGAAGAGGGGGTCTATGGCTACACCTTC